The 3 T cell receptor beta chains below come from one sample, sequenced in a study of blood T cell repertoires in COVID-19. Profiled with immunoSEQ multiplex PCR; TCRdb holds only in-frame clones, not every one. The table includes around 76,000 clones, 81% detected once. Sequenced input: peripheral blood. These TCRs come from a woman in her seventies with acute or convalescent COVID-19.

V usage is TRBV7-2 and J usage is TRBJ1-2; the D gene is possibly TRBD1 (6 bases). CDR3 length equals 15 residues. In germline, CDR1 is SGHTA, CDR2 FQGNSA. The V end was cut by 8 bases, the J end by 8 bases, with 24 bases between. CDR3 nucleotide sequence: TGTGCCAGCCTACAGTTTTCAGGGGTAGAAAAAGGCTACACCTTC. Amino acids: CASLQFSGVEKGYTF.

This rearrangement joins TRBV13 to TRBJ1-1; 8 positions agree with TRBD1. Germline assignment: CDR1 PRHDT and CDR2 FYEKMQ (reference sequence). V shed 4 bases, J shed 1 base, and the junction held 5 bases outside the gene matches. The CDR3 loop spans 15 amino acids. This CDR3 is CASSSIGTGNTEAFF. CDR3 in DNA: TGTGCCAGCAGCTCGATTGGGACAGGGAACACTGAAGCTTTCTTT.

This chain links TRBV19 with TRBJ2-7; tentative D call: TRBD1 (6 bases). Germline CDR1 reads LNHDA; CDR2 reads SQIVND (reference sequence). Trimming took 5 bases from V and 0 from J, leaving 17 bases between them. This CDR3 has 16 amino acids. The CDR3 here is CASSSTGRPYSYEQYF. The DNA of the CDR3 is TGTGCCAGTAGTTCCACAGGGAGACCTTACTCCTACGAGCAGTACTTC.